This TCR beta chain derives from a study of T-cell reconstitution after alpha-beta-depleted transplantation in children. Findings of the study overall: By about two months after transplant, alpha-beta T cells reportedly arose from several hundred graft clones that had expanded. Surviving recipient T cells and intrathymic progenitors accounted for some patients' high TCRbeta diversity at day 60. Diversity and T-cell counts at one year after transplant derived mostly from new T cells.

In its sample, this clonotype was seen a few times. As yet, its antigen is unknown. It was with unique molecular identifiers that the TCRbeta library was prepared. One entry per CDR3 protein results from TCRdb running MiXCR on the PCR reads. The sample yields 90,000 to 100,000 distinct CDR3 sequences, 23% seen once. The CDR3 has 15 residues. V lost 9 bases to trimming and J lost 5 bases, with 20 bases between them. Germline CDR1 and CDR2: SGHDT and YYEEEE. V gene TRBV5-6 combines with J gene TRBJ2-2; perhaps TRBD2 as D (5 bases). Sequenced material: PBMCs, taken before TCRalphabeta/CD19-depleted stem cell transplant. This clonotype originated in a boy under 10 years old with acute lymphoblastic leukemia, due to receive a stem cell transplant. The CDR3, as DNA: TGTGCCACCAACCGGGGAACAGCAGATACCGGGGAGCTGTTTTTT. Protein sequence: CATNRGTADTGELFF.